This T cell receptor beta chain was retrieved from a study of cytomegalovirus exposure and HLA in healthy donors. A word on this clone: The antigen is unknown.

Findings and limits, study-wide: Reportedly, diagnosis of cytomegalovirus status by the classifier showed high specificity and sensitivity. A link between a missense DCLRE1C variant and TCR beta V- and J-gene trimming emerged from a later analysis.

Amplification used 60 Vbeta primers and 13 Jbeta primers. Authors' data handling: In a later analysis, some 11 million of 65 million to 80 million unique beta chains occurred in at least two donors. Clones were read by immunoSEQ multiplex PCR, and TCRdb kept only the in-frame ones, dropping some. Clonal size and the V and J genes are those of that table, whereas D and trimming came from the DNA. The table includes under 200,000 clones, around 80% detected once. This CDR3 comprises 15 residues. V lost 4 bases to trimming and J lost 5 bases, with 18 bases between them. CDR1 and CDR2 from the germline V gene are SGHKS and YYEKEE (reference sequence).

Sequenced input: PBMCs. The receptor comes from a male donor in good health and CMV-seronegative. The chain combines TRBV5-5 with TRBJ2-5; D may be TRBD2 (7 bases). The CDR3 sequence: CASSAQLGGPETQYF. The CDR3 nucleotides read TGTGCCAGCAGCGCGCAGCTGGGGGGGCCGGAGACCCAGTACTTC.